This T cell receptor beta chain was retrieved from a study of blood T cells in healthy people across ages. This clonotype is a singleton in its sample. Its antigen is unidentified. General observations from the study: CMV infection status of these donors was not known. Greater diversity and more naive CD4+ cells were seen in long-lived donors than in aged donors.

The authors ran a second PCR of about 7 to 11 cycles using a sample-barcoded 5' primer and a J-beta primer mix. Every cDNA molecule carried a tag from a template-switch adaptor bearing 12 random nucleotides. MiXCR was run by TCRdb on the 5' RACE reads, yielding one entry per CDR3 protein. The sample has hundreds of thousands of distinct CDR3 sequences; under 30% are singletons. These data were also reused for a study on T cells of mothers and their children.

Source material: blood. This TCR came from a boy younger than 18 in good health.

The CDR3 loop is CSAKSGGPKETQYF. CDR3 DNA sequence: TGCAGTGCTAAAAGCGGGGGGCCCAAAGAGACCCAGTACTTC. The genes are TRBV20-1 and TRBJ2-5; 9 bases match TRBD2. Germline V gives CDR1 DFQATT, CDR2 SNEGSKA (reference sequence). This CDR3 region has 14 residues. V trimming: 4 bases; J trimming: 3 bases; junction bases outside the gene matches: 6.